This T cell receptor (beta chain) was found in a study of blood T cell repertoires in COVID-19 (dated by TCRdb to between 2020 and 2021). Regarding the complete study: Samples covering the acute and convalescent phases of COVID-19 were provided by collaborators in the United States, Italy and Spain. The material from the prospective study consisted of cDNA or gDNA derived from T cells, B-cell-depleted T cells, or PBMCs. The dataset comprised deeply sampled blood TCRbeta repertoires from subjects exposed to, actively infected with, or recovered from COVID-19. A freely available public database, intended as a resource for researchers studying the immune response to SARS-CoV-2, is where the repertoires were released. Samples came from the ongoing ImmuneRACE study (first 160 participants) plus 1,254 subjects from 6 global collaborators. A de-identified subject ID, COVID-19 status, age in years and sex were almost always included in the sample metadata. Where available, HLA class I and class II types were obtained from metadata supplied by the sample provider rather than from assay-based typing.

About this clone: Its antigen target is currently unknown. Base qualities are not at hand, and no much larger clone is one base apart.

Collaborating institutions collected whole blood in K2EDTA tubes following their own protocols. Collaborator samples were shipped for TCRbeta analysis as frozen whole blood, isolated PBMCs, or DNA extracted from either sample type. Findings and caveats that apply to the study as a whole: The quantity of clinical and demographic metadata differed by source and by participant and was supplied without curation.

TCRbeta CDR3 regions were amplified from genomic DNA by means of the immunoSEQ Assay, a bias-controlled multiplex PCR. Per the original workflow: The number of nucleated cells in each sample was estimated from the amplification of reference gene primers within the assay. To quantify the absolute abundance of each unique TCRbeta CDR3 rearrangement, sequence reads were collapsed and filtered. For each sample, productive Simpson clonality was calculated as the square root of Simpson's diversity index across productive rearrangements. TCRdb carries this immuneACCESS record with in-frame sequences only. Its versions omit some clonotypes, under half of them owing to an unresolved V gene in the studies checked, with the rest unexplained. That table supplies the V and J calls and clone size; D and trimming were determined from the DNA. For this sample the table gives 210,000 or so clones, of which about nine tenths were detected only once. The ten largest clones take up around 7% of the sample.

Cut back by 3 bases and 6 bases, the V and J ends lie 17 bases apart. The CDR3 contains 15 residues, cysteine and phenylalanine counted. Left in the record is the CDR3 DNA by itself, 45 bases read in frame from the first base. CDR1 LGHNA and CDR2 YSLEER are derived from the germline V gene. The clonotype comes from a man in his forties with acute or convalescent COVID-19. Sequencing was carried out using peripheral blood. The sequence is built from TRBV4-3 and TRBJ1-1; the D gene identity is not certain. The CDR3 has the sequence CASSQTPRLIAEAFF. The nucleotides read TGCGCCAGCAGCCAGACACCTCGTCTCATCGCTGAAGCTTTCTTT.